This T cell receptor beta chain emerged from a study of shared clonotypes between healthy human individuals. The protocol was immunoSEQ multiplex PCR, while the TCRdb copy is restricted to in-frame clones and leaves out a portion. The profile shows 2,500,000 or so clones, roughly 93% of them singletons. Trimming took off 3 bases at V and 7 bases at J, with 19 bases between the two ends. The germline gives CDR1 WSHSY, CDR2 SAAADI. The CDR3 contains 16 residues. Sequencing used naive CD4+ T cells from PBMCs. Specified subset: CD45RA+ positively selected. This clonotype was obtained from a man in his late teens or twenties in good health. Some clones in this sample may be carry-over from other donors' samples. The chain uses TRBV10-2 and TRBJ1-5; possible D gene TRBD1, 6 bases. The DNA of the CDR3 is TGCGCCAGCAGTGACTCGGGGGCCGCTTTTATACAGCCCCAGCATTTT. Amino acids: CASSDSGAAFIQPQHF.